The 16 T cell receptor beta chains listed next were all sequenced from one sample in a study of control samples from healthy donors and cancer patients. The table came from immunoSEQ multiplex PCR; TCRdb's copy has only in-frame clones and leaves some out. The table shows 150,000 to 200,000 clones, with roughly 94% occurring only once. The specimen sequenced was blood. These receptors came from a woman between 40 and 50 years old in good health.

The rearrangement joins TRBV25-1 to TRBJ1-4; 7 bases match TRBD1. J was trimmed by 5 bases and V by 6 bases; bases with no gene match: 3. The V gene's germline CDR1 is MGHDK and CDR2 SYGVNS. The CDR3 has 13 amino acids. The CDR3 loop is CASRQGTNEKLFF. CDR3 DNA: TGTGCCAGCAGACAGGGGACCAATGAAAAACTGTTTTTT.

This chain connects TRBV4-3 to TRBJ2-1; 9 bases agree with TRBD2. From germline, CDR1 is LGHNA and CDR2 YSLEER. The V and J ends lost 1 base and 4 bases, in that order; junction bases with no gene match: 11. This CDR3 comprises 18 residues. In DNA, the CDR3 is TGCGCCAGCAGCCAAGGGGTTTATGCTAGCGGGGAGTACAATGAGCAGTTCTTC. Amino acids: CASSQGVYASGEYNEQFF.

This chain uses TRBV7-9 with TRBJ1-4, with D hard to call. This CDR3 has 14 amino acids. Germline values: CDR1 SEHNR, CDR2 FQNEAQ (reference sequence). The V and J ends lost 2 bases and 5 bases respectively, with 9 bases between them. CDR3: CASSLSSGNEKLFF. The CDR3 region has the DNA TGTGCCAGCAGCTTAAGTAGCGGGAATGAAAAACTGTTTTTT.

The V gene is TRBV4-3, the J gene TRBJ1-2; no clear D. Per germline, CDR1 LGHNA and CDR2 YSLEER. V was pared by 0 bases and J by 8 bases, with 13 bases between. CDR3 size: 14 residues. The CDR3 protein is CASSQDPLGFGYTF. CDR3 sequence (DNA): TGCGCCAGCAGCCAAGATCCGTTAGGGTTCGGCTACACCTTC.

The chain combines TRBV2 with TRBJ1-2, with TRBD1 matching 9 bases. Germline V gene sequence: CDR1 SNHLY, CDR2 FYNNEI. This CDR3 has 14 amino acids. V was clipped by 7 bases and J by 7 bases; unmatched bases: 10. CDR3: CASILDRGMLGYTF. CDR3 DNA: TGTGCCAGCATCTTGGACAGGGGCATGCTTGGCTACACCTTC.

V is TRBV24-1 and J is TRBJ1-2; D is undetermined. The CDR3 extends over 14 amino acids. V lost 1 base, J lost 2 bases, and 7 bases lay in between. Germline CDR1 reads KGHDR; CDR2 reads SFDVKD. The CDR3 DNA is TGTGCCACCAGTGATTTTACCAAGAACTATGGCTACACCTTC. Its translation is CATSDFTKNYGYTF.

V gene TRBV5-6 combines with J gene TRBJ1-4, with a possible D match to TRBD1 (5 bases). Trimming removed 9 bases from V and 8 bases from J, with 17 bases in between. CDR3 length equals 13 residues. The germline gives CDR1 SGHDT, CDR2 YYEEEE. DNA for the CDR3: TGTGCCACCTCCGGGGGGTTAGGCGAAAAACTGTTTTTT. Its protein is CATSGGLGEKLFF.

The chain uses TRBV25-1 and TRBJ1-2; no clear D. The V gene lost 1 base and the J gene lost 4 bases, with 16 bases spanning the gap. The CDR3 loop spans 16 amino acids. Germline loops: CDR1 MGHDK, CDR2 SYGVNS. For the CDR3, the DNA is TGTGCCAGCAGTGAATTTGTGGGTCCCGCAGGCTATGGCTACACCTTC. Its translation is CASSEFVGPAGYGYTF.

About this clone: One end of the junction fails to match germline, which may point to a read error. This chain uses TRBV19 with TRBJ2-1; TRBD2 matches 7 bases. Germline V gene sequence: CDR1 LNHDA, CDR2 SQIVND (reference sequence). There are 13 residues in the CDR3. The CDR3 DNA is TGTGCCAGTAGCATGAAGCGGGACTCTCCGGTGATCTTC. Translated: CASSMKRDSPVIF.

The chain combines TRBV29-1 with TRBJ2-3; TRBD2 matches 8 bases. This CDR3 spans 17 amino acids. J was trimmed by 0 bases and V by 3 bases; bases with no gene match: 11. The germline gives CDR1 SQVTM, CDR2 ANQGSEA. As DNA, the CDR3 is TGCAGCGTTGAGCCCGGGGAATCTAGCGGGAGCACAGATACGCAGTATTTT. Translated: CSVEPGESSGSTDTQYF.

The chain joins TRBV6-6 to TRBJ2-3, with TRBD2 matching 7 bases. V gave up 5 bases and J gave up 9 bases; unmatched junction bases: 8. The germline gives CDR1 MNHNY, CDR2 SVGAGI (reference sequence). This CDR3 region has 13 residues. Here the CDR3 reads CASSGLAVGTQYF. CDR3 sequence (DNA): TGTGCCAGCAGTGGGCTAGCGGTAGGCACGCAGTATTTT.

The chain joins TRBV11-2 to TRBJ2-5; D is unclear. V was shortened by 0 bases and J by 3 bases, with 11 bases between the two germline ends. The CDR3 has 15 residues. The germline gives CDR1 SGHAT, CDR2 FQNNGV. The CDR3 here is CASSLEWSAKETQYF. DNA of the CDR3: TGTGCCAGCAGCTTAGAGTGGTCAGCGAAAGAGACCCAGTACTTC.

This chain joins TRBV6-2 or TRBV6-3 and TRBJ2-5; 8 nucleotides agree with TRBD2. The ends lost 6 bases at V and 5 bases at J; junction bases unmatched: 8. This CDR3 comprises 14 residues. Germline loops: CDR1 MNHEY, CDR2 SVGEGT. CDR3 protein: CASSLGGGWETQYF. In nucleotides, the CDR3 is TGTGCCAGCAGCCTTGGCGGGGGGTGGGAGACCCAGTACTTC.

V and J are TRBV6-5 and TRBJ1-1; TRBD1 agrees at 7 bases. Trimming at V came to 0 bases and at J to 4 bases, leaving 2 bases not matched to a gene. Germline CDR1 reads MNHEY; CDR2 reads SVGAGI. The CDR3 runs 14 residues. CDR3 bases: TGTGCCAGCAGTTACTCCCAGGGGGTCACTGAAGCTTTCTTT. This codes for CASSYSQGVTEAFF.

The V gene is TRBV25-1, the J gene TRBJ2-1; TRBD2 might be the D (6 bases). Germline V gene lookup returns CDR1 MGHDK and CDR2 SYGVNS. V gave up 5 bases and J gave up 5 bases, with 16 bases separating them. The CDR3 spans 15 residues. The CDR3 protein is CASSPPRDWNNEQFF. The CDR3 nucleotides read TGTGCCAGCAGTCCACCTCGGGACTGGAACAATGAGCAGTTCTTC.

The CDR3 region is CASSPQRWETGELFF. The CDR3 DNA reads as TGTGCCAGCTCACCACAGAGGTGGGAGACCGGGGAGCTGTTTTTT. The chain recombines TRBV18 with TRBJ2-2; tentatively, D is TRBD2 (5 bases). V lost 1 base, J lost 5 bases, and 11 bases lay in between. CDR3 size: 15 residues. Germline CDR1 and CDR2: KGHSH and LQKENI.